This is a list of T cell receptor beta chains from one sample in a study of blood T cells in healthy people across ages. TCRdb fed the 5' RACE reads into MiXCR, producing one record per CDR3 protein. Of roughly 500,000 distinct CDR3 sequences detected, around 24% appear once; the ten largest clones hold 7.5% to 9%. These data were also reused for a study on T cells of mothers and their children.

Material for sequencing was blood. These receptors came from a boy younger than 18 in good health. The CDR3 runs from the conserved cysteine through the conserved F or W. A D gene is named only where the DNA matches it firmly. Only part of the rows carry a size: once, few, many, or a class if the clone is expanded.

CDR3 protein	CDR3 DNA	clone size	V gene	J gene	D gene
CARSQDGIAPVATNYGYTF	TGCGCCCGCAGCCAAGATGGAATAGCTCCTGTTGCTACCAACTATGGCTACACCTTC	few	TRBV4-3	TRBJ1-2	-
CSARDPGLAGGSSYEQYF	TGCAGTGCTAGAGATCCGGGACTAGCGGGAGGGAGCTCCTACGAGCAGTACTTC	-	TRBV20-1	TRBJ2-7	TRBD2
CASSLAINTGELFF	TGTGCCAGCAGTTTAGCGATCAACACCGGGGAGCTGTTTTTT	-	TRBV27	TRBJ2-2	-
CASSPRGHGRGGYTF	TGTGCCAGCAGTCCGCGGGGGCACGGGAGGGGTGGCTACACCTTC	-	TRBV27	TRBJ1-2	-
CSVVSWGRYEQYF	TGCAGCGTTGTCAGTTGGGGGCGGTACGAGCAGTACTTC	few	TRBV29-1	TRBJ2-7	-
CASSPRPSEKLFF	TGTGCCAGCAGCCCCCGGCCCTCTGAAAAACTGTTTTTT	-	TRBV7-9	TRBJ1-4	-
CATSLAGRGETQYF	TGTGCCACCTCATTAGCGGGCCGGGGGGAGACCCAGTACTTC	-	TRBV7-2	TRBJ2-5	TRBD2
CSARDRDRVNEKLFF	TGCAGTGCTAGAGACCGGGACAGGGTAAATGAAAAACTGTTTTTT	-	TRBV20-1	TRBJ1-4	TRBD1
CSARGTSDGAYEQYF	TGCAGTGCTAGAGGAACCTCCGACGGAGCCTACGAGCAGTACTTC	-	TRBV20-1	TRBJ2-7	-
CASSHLVGVGETQYF	TGTGCCAGCAGCCACCTAGTGGGTGTTGGAGAGACCCAGTACTTC	-	TRBV13	TRBJ2-5	-
CAISESPLAGVDNEQFF	TGTGCCATCAGTGAGTCCCCTCTAGCGGGGGTCGACAATGAGCAGTTCTTC	few	TRBV10-3	TRBJ2-1	TRBD2
CASSSRDYGDTQYF	TGTGCCAGCAGCTCCCGGGACTACGGAGATACGCAGTATTTT	-	TRBV7-9	TRBJ2-3	TRBD2
CASSQEGDFYNSPLHF	TGCGCCAGCAGCCAAGAAGGGGACTTCTATAATTCACCCCTCCACTTT	-	TRBV4-3	TRBJ1-6	-
CASSLFGMWYEQYF	TGTGCCAGCAGTTTATTTGGGATGTGGTACGAGCAGTACTTC	once	TRBV28	TRBJ2-7	-
CASSDRDSFQETQYF	TGCGCCAGCAGCGACCGGGACAGTTTTCAAGAGACCCAGTACTTC	few	TRBV4-1	TRBJ2-5	TRBD1
CSALNSGRAGETQYF	TGCAGTGCTCTAAATAGCGGGAGGGCCGGAGAGACCCAGTACTTC	-	TRBV20-1	TRBJ2-5	TRBD2
CASSLKRLGPDTQYF	TGTGCCAGCAGCTTAAAACGCCTCGGTCCAGATACGCAGTATTTT	-	TRBV7-3	TRBJ2-3	-
CASSQGARIPNYGYTF	TGTGCCAGCAGCCAGGGGGCGAGAATCCCTAACTATGGCTACACCTTC	-	TRBV5-5	TRBJ1-2	TRBD1
CASSLEAGRTGELFF	TGTGCCAGCAGCTTAGAGGCAGGACGCACCGGGGAGCTGTTTTTT	few	TRBV13	TRBJ2-2	-
CSAVEGSGYEQYF	TGCAGCGCCGTGGAGGGGTCGGGCTACGAGCAGTACTTC	many	TRBV29-1	TRBJ2-7	-
CASSLGLPFWYEQYF	TGTGCCAGCAGCTTAGGACTACCCTTTTGGTACGAGCAGTACTTC	-	TRBV7-8	TRBJ2-7	-
CASSFEGLGGYTF	TGTGCCAGCAGTTTTGAGGGATTGGGTGGCTACACCTTC	-	TRBV6-5	TRBJ1-2	-
CASSSAYGTDYGYTF	TGTGCCAGCAGCTCTGCATACGGGACGGACTATGGCTACACCTTC	-	TRBV11-2	TRBJ1-2	-
CASSLIGQRETQYF	TGTGCCAGCAGTTTAATCGGACAGAGGGAGACCCAGTACTTC	-	TRBV28	TRBJ2-5	-
CASSLGGTNGKLFF	TGTGCCAGCAGCTTAGGGGGGACGAATGGAAAACTGTTTTTT	few	TRBV7-9	TRBJ1-4	-
CASSQDGKKGSKEKLFF	TGCGCCAGCAGCCAAGATGGTAAAAAGGGGAGTAAGGAAAAACTGTTTTTT	few	TRBV4-3	TRBJ1-4	-
CASSAGRGGGSLETQYF	TGTGCCAGCAGCGCTGGCCGGGGGGGCGGGTCTTTGGAGACCCAGTACTTC	few	TRBV5-6	TRBJ2-5	TRBD2
CASSQDSGVGTDTQYF	TGCGCCAGCAGCCAAGATAGCGGGGTTGGCACAGATACGCAGTATTTT	-	TRBV4-3	TRBJ2-3	TRBD2
CASSSARGGIDEQYF	TGTGCCAGCAGCTCGGCCAGGGGGGGGATTGACGAGCAGTACTTC	-	TRBV7-9	TRBJ2-7	-
CASRGTGVYRTNEKLFF	TGTGCCAGTCGCGGGACAGGGGTTTATAGAACTAATGAAAAACTGTTTTTT	few	TRBV12-3/TRBV12-4	TRBJ1-4	TRBD1
CASELAGGMNEQFF	TGTGCCAGCGAGCTAGCGGGAGGGATGAATGAGCAGTTCTTC	-	TRBV7-2	TRBJ2-1	TRBD2
CASSGLDEFRNEQFF	TGTGCCAGCAGTGGACTCGACGAATTTCGCAATGAGCAGTTCTTC	-	TRBV28	TRBJ2-1	-
CATRDGGPMDYGYTF	TGCGCCACCCGAGACGGAGGCCCTATGGACTATGGCTACACCTTC	-	TRBV5-1	TRBJ1-2	-
CASSSPLGTGRFHTGELFF	TGTGCCAGCAGCTCGCCGCTAGGGACAGGAAGGTTCCACACCGGGGAGCTGTTTTTT	few	TRBV7-6	TRBJ2-2	TRBD1
CSASPLAGADQYF	TGCAGTGCTAGCCCCCTAGCGGGGGCGGACCAGTACTTC	few	TRBV20-1	TRBJ2-5	TRBD2
CASSDVRFQETQYF	TGTGCCAGCAGTGATGTCAGGTTCCAAGAGACCCAGTACTTC	-	TRBV2	TRBJ2-5	-
CASSASGSGSYEQYF	TGTGCCAGCAGTGCCAGCGGGAGTGGATCCTACGAGCAGTACTTC	-	TRBV6-5	TRBJ2-7	TRBD2
CSVALSSGNTIYF	TGCAGCGTTGCACTGAGCTCTGGAAACACCATATATTTT	-	TRBV29-1	TRBJ1-3	-
CASPRSGRGSEQFF	TGTGCCAGCCCTAGAAGCGGGAGAGGTAGTGAGCAGTTCTTC	-	TRBV18	TRBJ2-1	TRBD2
CSVEDPLPGSGELFF	TGCAGCGTTGAAGATCCACTTCCGGGCTCCGGGGAGCTGTTTTTT	-	TRBV29-1	TRBJ2-2	-
CASSLVFLAGARTKDTQYF	TGTGCCAGCAGCTTAGTTTTCCTAGCGGGGGCCAGGACGAAAGATACGCAGTATTTT	once	TRBV7-2	TRBJ2-3	TRBD2
CALDRGYEQYF	TGTGCCCTAGACAGGGGATACGAGCAGTACTTC	-	TRBV30	TRBJ2-7	TRBD1
CASSTWLYEQYF	TGTGCCAGCAGTACCTGGCTCTACGAGCAGTACTTC	-	TRBV28	TRBJ2-7	-
CSVEDSNQPQHF	TGCAGCGTTGAAGATAGCAATCAGCCCCAGCATTTT	few	TRBV29-1	TRBJ1-5	-
CASSLPRGGQETQYF	TGTGCCAGCAGCTTGCCCCGAGGAGGACAAGAGACCCAGTACTTC	few	TRBV7-6	TRBJ2-5	-
CASSSTGTGGWGNQPQHF	TGTGCCAGCAGTTCAACCGGGACAGGGGGCTGGGGCAATCAGCCCCAGCATTTT	-	TRBV27	TRBJ1-5	TRBD1
CSSRLAGSQETQYF	TGCAGTTCAAGACTAGCGGGCAGCCAAGAGACCCAGTACTTC	few	TRBV20-1	TRBJ2-5	TRBD2
CSVRDMLNGYTF	TGCAGCGTAAGGGACATGCTAAACGGCTACACCTTC	-	TRBV29-1	TRBJ1-2	-
CAWSVARRNEQFF	TGTGCCTGGAGTGTTGCCCGGCGAAATGAGCAGTTCTTC	few	TRBV30	TRBJ2-1	-
CASSHSLAGITYNEQFF	TGCGCCAGCAGCCACTCACTAGCGGGAATCACCTACAATGAGCAGTTCTTC	-	TRBV4-1	TRBJ2-1	TRBD2
CSASKGEPYEQYF	TGCAGTGCCAGCAAGGGGGAACCCTACGAGCAGTACTTC	-	TRBV20-1	TRBJ2-7	-
CSVANRGDYEQYF	TGCAGCGTTGCGAACAGGGGAGACTACGAGCAGTACTTC	-	TRBV29-1	TRBJ2-7	TRBD1
CASSRGHTDTQYF	TGTGCCAGCAGCCGGGGGCACACAGATACGCAGTATTTT	-	TRBV7-9	TRBJ2-3	-
CASSPSGSQRETQYF	TGTGCCAGCTCACCATCGGGCTCTCAGCGAGAGACCCAGTACTTC	many	TRBV18	TRBJ2-5	-